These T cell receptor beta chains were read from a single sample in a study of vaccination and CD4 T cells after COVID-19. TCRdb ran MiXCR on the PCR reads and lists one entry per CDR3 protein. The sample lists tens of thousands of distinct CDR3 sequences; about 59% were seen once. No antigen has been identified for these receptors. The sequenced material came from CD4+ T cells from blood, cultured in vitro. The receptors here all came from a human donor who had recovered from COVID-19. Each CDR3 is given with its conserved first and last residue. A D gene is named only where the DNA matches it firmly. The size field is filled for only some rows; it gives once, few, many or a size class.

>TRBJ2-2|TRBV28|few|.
TGTGCCAGCACCGCTCTAATGTCCGGGGAGCTGTTTTTT
CASTALMSGELFF
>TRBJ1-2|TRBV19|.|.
TGTGCCAGTAGCCTCCTACAGGGACAAGATGGCTACACCTTC
CASSLLQGQDGYTF
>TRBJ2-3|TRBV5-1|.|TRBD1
TGCGCCAGCAGCTTTGAGACAGGGTCCGCAGATACGCAGTATTTT
CASSFETGSADTQYF
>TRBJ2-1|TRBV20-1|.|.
TGCAGTGCTAGTATAGGGGAGCTTTACAATGAGCAGTTCTTC
CSASIGELYNEQFF
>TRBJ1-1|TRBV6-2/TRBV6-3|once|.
TGTGCCAGCAATCAGGGGACTGAAGCTTTCTTT
CASNQGTEAFF
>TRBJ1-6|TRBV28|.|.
TGTGCCAGCAGCTACAAAGGACTGGAGGTGACACCCCTCCACTTT
CASSYKGLEVTPLHF
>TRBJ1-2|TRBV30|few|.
TGTGCCTGGACCCCGGGCCCCGCTAACTATGGCTACACCTTC
CAWTPGPANYGYTF
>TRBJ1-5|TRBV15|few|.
TGTGCCACCAGCAGATCCGACAGGCAGCCCCAGCATTTT
CATSRSDRQPQHF
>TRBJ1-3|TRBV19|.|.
TGTGCCAGTGGAAAACGGGACACAGGATACTGGGACACCATATATTTT
CASGKRDTGYWDTIYF
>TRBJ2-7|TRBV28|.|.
TGTGCCAGCAGTACCCAGGGACACCGAGCGCAGTACTTC
CASSTQGHRAQYF
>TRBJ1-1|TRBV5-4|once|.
TGTGCCAGCAGCTCCCCACTCAGCCTCGGCACTGAAGCTTTCTTT
CASSSPLSLGTEAFF
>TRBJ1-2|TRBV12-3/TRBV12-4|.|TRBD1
TGTGCCAGCAGCCCAAGGGGACAGGGGTCGGGTGGCTACACCTTC
CASSPRGQGSGGYTF
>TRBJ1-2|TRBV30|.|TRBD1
TGTGCCTGGAGTGTTGGAGTGACAGGGGATCGCTACACCTTC
CAWSVGVTGDRYTF
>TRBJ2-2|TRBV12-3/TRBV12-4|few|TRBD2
TGTGCCAGCAGTCTTGGACTAGCGGGGAACACCGGGGAGCTGTTTTTT
CASSLGLAGNTGELFF